The T cell receptor (beta chain) under discussion was sequenced for a study of PD-1 blockade in mismatch repair-deficient tumors (dated by TCRdb to the late 2010s). About the full investigation: Between late 2013 and September 2016, the trial enrolled roughly 85 consecutive patients with about twelve mismatch repair-deficient cancer types, every one of whom had been previously treated and was progressing. Tumor-associated T cell clones in the peripheral blood of patients responding to PD-1 blockade were tracked using deep sequencing of TCR CDR3 regions.

Findings and caveats that apply to the study as a whole: After pembrolizumab, tumor-resident clones, which were often undetectable in blood before treatment, expanded rapidly and then contracted, generally ahead of radiologic responses.

Library creation used the immunoSEQ multiplex PCR assay. The source is immuneACCESS, and TCRdb retained only in-frame sequences with V and J called. Part of the clones is not carried over; for the studies checked, unresolved V genes explain less than half of this, and the remainder is unexplained. In this sample the table shows under 50,000 clones, 70% to 80% of which occur a single time. Roughly 22% of the sample belongs to the ten largest clones. Mismatch repair deficiency in every enrolled patient was established by polymerase chain reaction or immunohistochemistry. TCR sequencing was carried out for a few patients who responded to pembrolizumab therapy. In the phase II trial, pembrolizumab PD-1 blockade was tested prospectively in advanced mismatch repair-deficient cancers, no matter which tissue of origin the cancers came from. Peripheral blood T cell samples were gathered serially, both before PD-1 blockade started and at multiple time points afterward. Blood sampling times were reported as weeks after the first pembrolizumab dose.

CDR1 and CDR2, looked up from the germline V gene, are SQVTM and ANQGSEA. Including cysteine and phenylalanine, the CDR3 has 14 amino acids. Only CDR3 DNA is held: 42 bases, read in frame from base 1. V loses 5 bases, J loses 8 bases, and the germline ends lie 19 bases apart. In the case of this clone: What antigen it recognizes has not been identified. No per-base quality is available; no much larger clone lies one base away.

The chain couples TRBV29-1 to TRBJ2-1; the D gene is perhaps TRBD2, on 5 matching bases. Sample: peripheral blood, taken 4 weeks after starting pembrolizumab. The TCR sequence derives from an adult with mismatch repair-deficient cancer. The DNA sequence is TGCAGCGTTTTCCATCGAGGGAGAGGCTATGAGCAGTTCTTC. This translates into CSVFHRGRGYEQFF.